This TCR beta chain was identified in a study of T cell changes during pregnancy in multiple sclerosis (dated by TCRdb to about 2019). With regard to the full study: Changes in the T cell repertoire over the course of pregnancy were examined in this study in women with multiple sclerosis.

Library creation used the immunoSEQ multiplex PCR assay. TCRdb retrieved this table from immuneACCESS and kept in-frame rearrangements only. Not all clones are present; in checked studies, unresolved V genes account for under half, and no reason is known for the remainder. The sample includes 45,000 to 55,000 clones, with 90% observed a single time. The top ten clonotypes cover roughly 1.5% of the sample. The germline V gene (reference sequence) specifies SEHNR as CDR1 and FQNEAQ as CDR2. The cysteine opens and the phenylalanine closes a CDR3 of 14 amino acids. Only the CDR3 DNA is retained, 42 bases long and in frame from the first base. At the junction V is shortened by 5 bases and J by 11 bases, with 21 bases in between. Turning to this clone: The clone's antigen remains unknown. The record has no base qualities; no much larger clone is one base away.

This receptor chain uses TRBV7-9 and TRBJ1-1, and TRBD1 may be the D gene, going by 5 matching bases. Sequencing was performed on peripheral blood, taken in the first trimester of pregnancy. This TCR derives from a female donor in good health, enrolled as a control in a pregnancy study. The CDR3: CASSPGWGPSWAFF. The DNA is as follows: TGTGCCAGCAGCCCTGGGTGGGGCCCCAGTTGGGCTTTCTTT.